Reported below is one T cell receptor beta chain. Its target is unknown. This entry is derived from a study of blood T cells in healthy people across ages. Study-level points and caveats: Investigators treated diversity estimates from one million T cells as underestimates.

Combining a sample-barcoded 5' primer with a J-beta primer mix, a second PCR ran for about 7 to 11 cycles. MiXCR, run by TCRdb on the 5' RACE reads, gives a single entry per CDR3 protein. The table has about 810,000 distinct CDR3 sequences, under 40% seen once. Sequencing input: blood. This receptor was obtained from a man aged 18 to 30 in good health.

This CDR3 is CASSVRLAGGLGDTQYF. CDR3 nucleotides: TGTGCCAGCAGTGTCCGGCTAGCGGGGGGGCTAGGAGATACGCAGTATTTT. V and J are TRBV6-1 and TRBJ2-3, with 12 bases matching TRBD2. V trimming: 4 bases; J trimming: 5 bases; junction bases outside the gene matches: 10. CDR3 size: 17 residues. Germline V gene data show CDR1 as MNHNS and CDR2 as SASEGT.